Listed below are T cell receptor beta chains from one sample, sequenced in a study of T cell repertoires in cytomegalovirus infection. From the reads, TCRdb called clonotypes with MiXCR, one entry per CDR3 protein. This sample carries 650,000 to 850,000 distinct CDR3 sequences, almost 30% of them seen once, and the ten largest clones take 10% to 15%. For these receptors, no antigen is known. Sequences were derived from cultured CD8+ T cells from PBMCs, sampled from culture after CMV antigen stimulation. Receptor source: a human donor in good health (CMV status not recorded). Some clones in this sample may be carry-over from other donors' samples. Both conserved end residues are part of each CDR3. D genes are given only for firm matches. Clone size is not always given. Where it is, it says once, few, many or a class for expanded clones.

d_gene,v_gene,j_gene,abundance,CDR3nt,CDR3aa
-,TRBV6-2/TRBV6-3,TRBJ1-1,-,TGTGCCAGCAGTTTCCCGGACACCACGAACACTGAAGCTTTCTTT,CASSFPDTTNTEAFF
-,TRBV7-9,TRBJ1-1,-,TGTGCCAGCAGCTTAGCCCCATCGAGGGGGGAAGACACTGAAGCTTTCTTT,CASSLAPSRGEDTEAFF
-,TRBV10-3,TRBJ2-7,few,TGTGCCATCAGTCTTGGGACAAGAGCCGAGCAGTACTTC,CAISLGTRAEQYF
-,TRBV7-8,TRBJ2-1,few,TGTGCCAGCAGCTTAGCGTTGGGGGACCTGTACAATGAGCAGTTCTTC,CASSLALGDLYNEQFF
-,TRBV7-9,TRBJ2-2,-,TGTGCCAGCAGCCCATCTAGTGCCGGGGAGCTGTTTTTT,CASSPSSAGELFF
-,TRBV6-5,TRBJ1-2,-,TGTGCCAGCAGTTACCTTGTAGGAGGCTATGGCTACACCTTC,CASSYLVGGYGYTF
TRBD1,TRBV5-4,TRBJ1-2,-,TGTGCCAGCAGGGGTTTCACAGGGGTCTATGGCTACACCTTC,CASRGFTGVYGYTF
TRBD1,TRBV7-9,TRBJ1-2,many,TGTGCCAGCAGCAGACAGATCGGGACAGACTATGGCTACACCTTC,CASSRQIGTDYGYTF
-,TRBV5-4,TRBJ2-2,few,TGTGCCAGCAGCTATCCGGGACTTTCTAACACCGGGGAGCTGTTTTTT,CASSYPGLSNTGELFF
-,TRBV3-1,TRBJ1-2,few,TGTGCCAGCAGCGTGGGACGGCACTATGGCTACACCTTC,CASSVGRHYGYTF
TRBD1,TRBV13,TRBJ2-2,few,TGTGCCAGCAGCTTAACAGGGGATTACACCGGGGAGCTGTTTTTT,CASSLTGDYTGELFF
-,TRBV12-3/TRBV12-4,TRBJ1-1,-,TGTGCCAGCAGGGTCGACAGATACATCGACACTGAAGCTTTCTTT,CASRVDRYIDTEAFF
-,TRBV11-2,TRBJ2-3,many,TGTGCCAGCAGCTTAGATGAGACAGCTAGCACAGATACGCAGTATTTT,CASSLDETASTDTQYF
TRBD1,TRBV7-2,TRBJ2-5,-,TGTGCCGGCAGCTCCACAGGGGGCTTGGAGACCCAGTACTTC,CAGSSTGGLETQYF
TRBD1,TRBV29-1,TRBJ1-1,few,TGCAGCGTTGTCGCGTGGGACAGGGAGGGGACTGAAGCTTTCTTT,CSVVAWDREGTEAFF
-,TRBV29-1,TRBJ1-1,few,TGCAGCGTTAGCAGGGTGGGGGTGAACACTGAAGCTTTCTTT,CSVSRVGVNTEAFF
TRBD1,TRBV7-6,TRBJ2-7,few,TGTGCCAGCAGCTTAGCCTCGGGGACAGGAGGCTACGAGCAGTACTTC,CASSLASGTGGYEQYF
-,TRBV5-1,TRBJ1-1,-,TGCGCCAGCAGCTTGTATGACAGCTTGAACACTGAAGCTTTCTTT,CASSLYDSLNTEAFF
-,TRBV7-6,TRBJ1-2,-,TGTGCCAGCAGCTTAGCCCTGGGGGGGGATGGGCATGGCTACACCTTC,CASSLALGGDGHGYTF
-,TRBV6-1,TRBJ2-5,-,TGTGCCAGCAGTGAAGCACTAGCAGGAGAGACCCAGTACTTC,CASSEALAGETQYF
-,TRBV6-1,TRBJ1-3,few,TGTGCCAGCAGCTTAGGGTTCACTGGAAACACCATATATTTT,CASSLGFTGNTIYF
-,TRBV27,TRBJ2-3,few,TGTGCCAGCAGTTTAAAATATGCAGATACGCAGTATTTT,CASSLKYADTQYF
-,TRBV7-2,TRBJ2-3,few,TGTGCCAGCAGCTTATCCAGCGGCACAGATACGCAGTATTTT,CASSLSSGTDTQYF
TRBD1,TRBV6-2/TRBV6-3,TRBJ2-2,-,TGTGCCAGCACTTCCGGGACAGGGGGGAACACCGGGGAGCTGTTTTTT,CASTSGTGGNTGELFF
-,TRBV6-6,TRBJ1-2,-,TGTGCCAGCGATCCCACAGGGTTGTATGGCTACACCTTC,CASDPTGLYGYTF
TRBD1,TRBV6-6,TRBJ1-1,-,TGTGCCAGCAGTACCCAGGGGGCTGGGACTGAAGCTTTCTTT,CASSTQGAGTEAFF
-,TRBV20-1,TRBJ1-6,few,TGCAGTGCTAGGCCCCGGACCCCAAAATCACCCCTCCACTTT,CSARPRTPKSPLHF
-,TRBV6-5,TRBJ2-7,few,TGTGCCAGCAGTTACTCCCACTCCTACGAGCAGTACTTC,CASSYSHSYEQYF
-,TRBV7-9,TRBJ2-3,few,TGTGCCAGCAGCTTAGTTGTAGCGGAGTTCACAGATACGCAGTATTTT,CASSLVVAEFTDTQYF
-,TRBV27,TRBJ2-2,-,TGTGCCAGCAGTTTATACAGGGGAGGCACCGGGGAGCTGTTTTTT,CASSLYRGGTGELFF
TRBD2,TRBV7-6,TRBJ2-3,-,TGTGCCAGCAGCTTAGTGGTAGCGGGCCACACAGATACGCAGTATTTT,CASSLVVAGHTDTQYF
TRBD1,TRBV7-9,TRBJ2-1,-,TGTGCCAGCAGCCCAGTCGACAGGGGGAGGGATGAGCAGTTCTTC,CASSPVDRGRDEQFF
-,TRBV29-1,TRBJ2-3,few,TGCAGCGCAATCACAGATACGCAGTATTTT,CSAITDTQYF
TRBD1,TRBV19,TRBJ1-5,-,TGTGCCAGTAGTACTGGACAGGGAGCGTATCAGCCCCAGCATTTT,CASSTGQGAYQPQHF
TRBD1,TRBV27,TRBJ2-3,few,TGTGCCAGCAGTTCACTCAGGGGGCGCAACGCAGATACGCAGTATTTT,CASSSLRGRNADTQYF
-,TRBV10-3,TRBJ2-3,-,TGTGCCATCAGTGAGTCGTGGGTGACGGATACGCAGTATTTT,CAISESWVTDTQYF
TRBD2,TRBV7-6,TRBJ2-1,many,TGTGCCAGCAGCTTAGCTGCGGGGGGCTATGAGCAGTTCTTC,CASSLAAGGYEQFF
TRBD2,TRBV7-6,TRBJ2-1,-,TGTGCCAGCAGCTTCCGTCTAGCGGACCCCCTTCGGAATGAGCAGTTCTTC,CASSFRLADPLRNEQFF
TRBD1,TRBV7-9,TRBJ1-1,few,TGTGCCAGCAGCAATATCCTCCACTTGGGACAGGGAATAGGGACTGAAGCTTTCTTT,CASSNILHLGQGIGTEAFF
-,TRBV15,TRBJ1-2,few,TGTGCCACCAGCAGAGTAGGGAAGAGCGGCTACACCTTC,CATSRVGKSGYTF
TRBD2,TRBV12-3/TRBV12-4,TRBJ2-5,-,TGTGCCAGCAGATACCTTGGGGGGGTGGAGACCCAGTACTTC,CASRYLGGVETQYF
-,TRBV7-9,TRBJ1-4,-,TGTGCCAGCAGCTTCCCGGGAGGGGATGAAAAACTGTTTTTT,CASSFPGGDEKLFF
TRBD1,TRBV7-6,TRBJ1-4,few,TGTGCCAGCAGCTCGGGACAGGGGGCGCGGGGATCCGAAAAACTGTTTTTT,CASSSGQGARGSEKLFF
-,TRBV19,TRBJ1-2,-,TGTGCCAGTAGTCTTCTGAGGGACGGTCGTTATGGCTACACCTTC,CASSLLRDGRYGYTF